This paragraph covers one T cell receptor beta chain sequence. The sample is drawn from a study of blood T cell repertoires in COVID-19. Across the study: Samples came from the United States, Italy and Spain, spanning acute and convalescent COVID-19. In each case, the material was cDNA or gDNA derived from T cells, B-cell-depleted T cells, or PBMCs.

The V and J ends lost 4 bases and 0 bases, in that order; junction bases with no gene match: 6. This CDR3 is 16 amino acids long. Germline values: CDR1 SGHNT, CDR2 YYREEE (reference sequence). Authors' processing steps: How many nucleated cells were present was estimated from reference gene primer amplification. Data came from immunoSEQ multiplex PCR; TCRdb stores just in-frame clones and leaves some out. V, J and clone size are taken as reported in that table, and D and trimming were inferred from the DNA itself. The sample has 200,000 to 250,000 clones, approximately 85% seen once. The material sequenced was peripheral blood. The sequence was obtained from a woman in her 70s with acute or convalescent COVID-19. V is TRBV5-4 and J is TRBJ1-1; 10 bases are a match to TRBD1. The CDR3 spells CASSRRQGAMNTEAFF. The CDR3 DNA reads TGTGCCAGCAGCCGACGACAGGGGGCAATGAACACTGAAGCTTTCTTT. Full variable domain (missing parts from reference TRBV5-4 and TRBJ1-1): ETGVTQSPTHLIKTRGQQVTLRCSSQSGHNTVSWYQQALGQGPQFIFQYYREEENGRGNFPPRFSGLQFPNYSSELNVNALELDDSALYLCASSRRQGAMNTEAFFGQGTRLTVV.